The sequence of this T cell receptor beta chain was determined in a study of cytomegalovirus exposure and HLA in healthy donors. Each donor was healthy, and each was a bone marrow donor. As for this clone: Its antigen is unidentified.

Whole-study results and caveats: It was assumed in the presence/absence analyses that sequencing depth was roughly uniform across donors. Some public TCRs appeared in many individuals, while most sequences were rare.

PCR amplification relied on 60 Vbeta primers (plus 13 Jbeta primers). Libraries were prepared by immunoSEQ multiplex PCR; TCRdb keeps only in-frame clonotypes and omits some of them. The sample contains 150,000 to 200,000 clones, around 80% of which appear only once. The sample was PBMCs. The clonotype was recovered from a man between 18 and 29 years old in good health and CMV-seronegative.

The DNA for the CDR3 is TGTGCCAGCACCGAGCAGTCCGGGGTACTGGGAGCTTTCTTT. This translates into CASTEQSGVLGAFF. The chain uses TRBV6-1 and TRBJ1-1; no clear D gene. Between the trimmed V and J ends, which lost 7 bases and 10 bases, there was a span of 22 bases. CDR3 length: 14 residues. CDR1 and CDR2 (germline): MNHNS, SASEGT.